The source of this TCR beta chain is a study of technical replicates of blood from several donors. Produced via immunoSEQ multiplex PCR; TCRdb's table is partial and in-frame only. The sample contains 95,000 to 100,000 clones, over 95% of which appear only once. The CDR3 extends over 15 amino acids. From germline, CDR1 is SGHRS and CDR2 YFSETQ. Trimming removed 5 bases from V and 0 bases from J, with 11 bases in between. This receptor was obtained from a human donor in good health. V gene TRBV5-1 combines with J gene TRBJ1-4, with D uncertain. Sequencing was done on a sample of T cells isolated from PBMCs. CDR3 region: CASSMGAATNEKLFF. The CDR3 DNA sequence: TGCGCCAGCAGTATGGGAGCAGCAACTAATGAAAAACTGTTTTTT.